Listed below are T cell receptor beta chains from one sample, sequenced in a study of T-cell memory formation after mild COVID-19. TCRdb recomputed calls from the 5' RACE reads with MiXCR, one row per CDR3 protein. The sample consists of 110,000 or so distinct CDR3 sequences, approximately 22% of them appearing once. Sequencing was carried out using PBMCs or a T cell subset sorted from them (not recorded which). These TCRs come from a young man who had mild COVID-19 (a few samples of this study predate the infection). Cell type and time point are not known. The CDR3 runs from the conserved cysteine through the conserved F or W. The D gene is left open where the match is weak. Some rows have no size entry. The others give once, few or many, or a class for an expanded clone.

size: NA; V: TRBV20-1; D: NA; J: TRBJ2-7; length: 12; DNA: TGCAGTGCCATTGGACAGATCTACGAGCAGTACTTC; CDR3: CSAIGQIYEQYF
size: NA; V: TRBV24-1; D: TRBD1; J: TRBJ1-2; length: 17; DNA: TGTGCCACCAGTGATCGGACAGGGGGCCCGATACTAGGAGGCTACACCTTC; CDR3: CATSDRTGGPILGGYTF
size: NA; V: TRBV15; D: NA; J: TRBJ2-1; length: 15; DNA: TGTGCCACCAGCAGAGGAGCCCGGGGCGGCGATGAGCAGTTCTTC; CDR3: CATSRGARGGDEQFF
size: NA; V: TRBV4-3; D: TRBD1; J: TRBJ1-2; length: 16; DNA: TGCGCCAGCAGCCCCAAGACAGGGGCTCTAAACTATGGCTACACCTTC; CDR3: CASSPKTGALNYGYTF
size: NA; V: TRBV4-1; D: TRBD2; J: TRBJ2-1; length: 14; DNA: TGCGCCAGCAGCCAAGTAAATGTCGGGGGGGCAATGTTCTTC; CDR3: CASSQVNVGGAMFF
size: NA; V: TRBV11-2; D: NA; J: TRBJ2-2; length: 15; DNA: TGTGCCAGCAGCCCTCGGGGACCTTCGGGGGGGGAGCTGTTTTTT; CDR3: CASSPRGPSGGELFF
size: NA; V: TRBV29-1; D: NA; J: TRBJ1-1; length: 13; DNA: TGCAGCGTTGCCGCCAGGGTGAACACTGAAGCTTTCTTT; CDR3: CSVAARVNTEAFF
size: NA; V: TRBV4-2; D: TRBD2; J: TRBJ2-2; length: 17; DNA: TGTGCCAGCAGCCAAGATTGGACTAGCGGGGTCACCGGGGAGCTGTTTTTT; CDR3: CASSQDWTSGVTGELFF
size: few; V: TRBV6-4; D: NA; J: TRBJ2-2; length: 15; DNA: TGTGCCAGCAGTGAGGGGGGACAAAACACCGGGGAGCTGTTTTTT; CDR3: CASSEGGQNTGELFF
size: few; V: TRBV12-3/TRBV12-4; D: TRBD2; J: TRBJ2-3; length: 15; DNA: TGTGCCAGCAGTTCTAGCGGGGTTTACACAGATACGCAGTATTTT; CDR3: CASSSSGVYTDTQYF
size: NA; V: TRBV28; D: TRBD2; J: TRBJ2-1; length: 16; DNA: TGTGCCAGCAGTATCCCTAGCGGGCGCGGGTACAATGAGCAGTTCTTC; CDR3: CASSIPSGRGYNEQFF
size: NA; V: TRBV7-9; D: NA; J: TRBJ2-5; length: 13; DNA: TGTGCCAGCAGCCTGAGGCTTTCCGAGACCCAGTACTTC; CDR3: CASSLRLSETQYF
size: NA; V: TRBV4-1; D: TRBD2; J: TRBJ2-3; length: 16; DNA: TGCGCCAGCAGCCAAGATCCAGCGGGGAGCACAGATACGCAGTATTTT; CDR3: CASSQDPAGSTDTQYF
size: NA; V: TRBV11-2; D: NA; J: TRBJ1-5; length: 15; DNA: TGTGCCAGCAGCTTAAGATTGGGGCTGGATCAGCCCCAGCATTTT; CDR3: CASSLRLGLDQPQHF
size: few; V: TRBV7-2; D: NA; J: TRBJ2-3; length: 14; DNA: TGTGCCAGCAGCTATGTCCCTCGCGGTTATACGCAGTATTTT; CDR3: CASSYVPRGYTQYF
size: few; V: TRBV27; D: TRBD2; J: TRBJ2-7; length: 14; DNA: TGTGCCAGCAGTTTACTAGCGGGGGGCTACGAGCAGTACTTC; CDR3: CASSLLAGGYEQYF
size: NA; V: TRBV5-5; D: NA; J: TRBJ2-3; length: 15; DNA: TGTGCCAGCAGCCCCGGGACAACTAGCACAGATACGCAGTATTTT; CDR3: CASSPGTTSTDTQYF
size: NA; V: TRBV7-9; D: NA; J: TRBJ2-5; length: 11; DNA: TGTGCCAGCAGACTCCAAGAGACCCAGTACTTC; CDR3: CASRLQETQYF
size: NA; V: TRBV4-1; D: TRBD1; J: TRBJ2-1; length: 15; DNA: TGCGCCAGCAGGTTAGACAGGGGAACCTACAATGAGCAGTTCTTC; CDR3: CASRLDRGTYNEQFF
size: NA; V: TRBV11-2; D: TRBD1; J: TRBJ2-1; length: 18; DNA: TGTGCCAGCAGCTTACCCTACCGGGACAGGGGGCCTCTGGATGAGCAGTTCTTC; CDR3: CASSLPYRDRGPLDEQFF
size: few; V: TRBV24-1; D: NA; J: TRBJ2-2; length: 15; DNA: TGTGCCGCCAGCTGGACAACTCTGGTCCCCGGGGAGCTGTTTTTT; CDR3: CAASWTTLVPGELFF
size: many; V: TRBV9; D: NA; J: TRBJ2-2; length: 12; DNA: TGTGCCAGCAGCGTAGGGACCGGGGAGCTGTTTTTT; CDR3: CASSVGTGELFF
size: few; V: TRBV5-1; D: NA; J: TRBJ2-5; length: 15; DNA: TGCGCCAGCAGCTTGGCCTTCAGGGGCGCAGAGACCCAGTACTTC; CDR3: CASSLAFRGAETQYF
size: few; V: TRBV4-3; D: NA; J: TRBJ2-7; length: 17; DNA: TGCGCCAGCAGCCAAGATGGCCCCTGGGCAGGGCTTCGGGAGCAGTACTTC; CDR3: CASSQDGPWAGLREQYF
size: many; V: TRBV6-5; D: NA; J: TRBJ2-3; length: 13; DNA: TGTGCCAGCAGTTACGGGGGCACAGATACGCAGTATTTT; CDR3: CASSYGGTDTQYF
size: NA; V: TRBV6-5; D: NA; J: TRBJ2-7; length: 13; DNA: TGTGCCAGCAGTTACATGGGATCCTACGAGCAGTACTTC; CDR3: CASSYMGSYEQYF
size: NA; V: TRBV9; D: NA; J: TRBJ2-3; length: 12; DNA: TGTGCCAGCAGCGCCCCGGCGGATACGCAGTATTTT; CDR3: CASSAPADTQYF
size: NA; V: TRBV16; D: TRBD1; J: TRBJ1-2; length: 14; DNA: TGTGCCAGCAGCCTAATAACACAGGGGGATGGCTACACCTTC; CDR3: CASSLITQGDGYTF
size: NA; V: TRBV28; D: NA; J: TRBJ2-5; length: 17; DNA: TGTGCCAGCAGTTTCTACCCCCTCGCAGGGAGGCCAAAGACCCAGTACTTC; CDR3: CASSFYPLAGRPKTQYF
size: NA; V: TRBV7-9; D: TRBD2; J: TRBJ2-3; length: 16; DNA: TGTGCCAGCAGCCAGGGACTAGCGGGATCGGCAGATACGCAGTATTTT; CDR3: CASSQGLAGSADTQYF
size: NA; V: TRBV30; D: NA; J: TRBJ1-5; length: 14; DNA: TGTGCCTGGAGTTCCACAGGGAGCAATCAGCCCCAGCATTTT; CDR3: CAWSSTGSNQPQHF
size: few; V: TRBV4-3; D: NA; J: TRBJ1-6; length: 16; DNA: TGCGCCAGCAGCCAATCCCAAAGGCTGTCCAATTCACCCCTCCACTTT; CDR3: CASSQSQRLSNSPLHF
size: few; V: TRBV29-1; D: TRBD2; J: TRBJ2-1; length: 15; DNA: TGCAGCGTTGAAATGGGCCGGGGAGGGGTCAATGAGCAGTTCTTC; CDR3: CSVEMGRGGVNEQFF
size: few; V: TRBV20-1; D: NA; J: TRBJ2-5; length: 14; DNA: TGCAGTGCTAGAGGTCTAGCAAAACAAGAGACCCAGTACTTC; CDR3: CSARGLAKQETQYF
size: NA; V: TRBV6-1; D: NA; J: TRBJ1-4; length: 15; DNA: TGTGCCAGCAGCGGGGGTCAGGGAACTAATGAAAAACTGTTTTTT; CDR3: CASSGGQGTNEKLFF
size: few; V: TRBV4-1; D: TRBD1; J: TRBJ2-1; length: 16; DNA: TGCGCCAGCAGCAATTTACGGACAGGAAGTTGGAATGAGCAGTTCTTC; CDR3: CASSNLRTGSWNEQFF
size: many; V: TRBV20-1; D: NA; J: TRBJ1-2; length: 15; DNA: TGCAGTGCTAGAGATTCCGCTTGGGGGAACTATGGCTACACCTTC; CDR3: CSARDSAWGNYGYTF
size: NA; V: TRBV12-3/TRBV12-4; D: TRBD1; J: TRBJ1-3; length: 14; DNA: TGTGCCAGCAGTTTGTGGACAGGTGAAGACACCATATATTTT; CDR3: CASSLWTGEDTIYF
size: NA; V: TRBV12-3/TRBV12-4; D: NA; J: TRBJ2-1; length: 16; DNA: TGTGCCAGCAGTGTAAGCGGGACAGATACCTACAATGAGCAGTTCTTC; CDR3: CASSVSGTDTYNEQFF
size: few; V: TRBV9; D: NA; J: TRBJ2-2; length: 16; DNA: TGTGCCAGCAGCCTCCTGGGGGGGCCGAACACCGGGGAGCTGTTTTTT; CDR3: CASSLLGGPNTGELFF
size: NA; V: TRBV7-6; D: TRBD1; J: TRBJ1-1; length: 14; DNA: TGTGCCAGCAGCTTTTTGACAGGGAGCGTTGAAGCTTTCTTT; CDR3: CASSFLTGSVEAFF
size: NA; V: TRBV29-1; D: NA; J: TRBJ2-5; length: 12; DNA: TGCAGCGTTGAACTGCTGGGAGAGACCCAGTACTTC; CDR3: CSVELLGETQYF
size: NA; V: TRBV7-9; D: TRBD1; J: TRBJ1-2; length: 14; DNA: TGTGCCAGCAGCAGGGACAGCCCTGGCTATGGCTACACCTTC; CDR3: CASSRDSPGYGYTF
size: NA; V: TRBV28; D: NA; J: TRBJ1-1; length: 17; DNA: TGTGCCAGCAGTTCCCCCAAGTCCGGGCAGGCGAACACTGAAGCTTTCTTT; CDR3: CASSSPKSGQANTEAFF
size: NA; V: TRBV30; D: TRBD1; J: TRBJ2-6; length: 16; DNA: TGTGCCTGGAGTGACTTGACAGGGTCTGGGGCCAACGTCCTGACTTTC; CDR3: CAWSDLTGSGANVLTF
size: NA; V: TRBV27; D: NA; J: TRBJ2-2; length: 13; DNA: TGTGCCAGAAGTTTTATCGACACCGGGGAGCTGTTTTTT; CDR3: CARSFIDTGELFF
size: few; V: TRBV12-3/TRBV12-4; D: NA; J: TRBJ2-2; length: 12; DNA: TGTGCCATCGAAGCGGGCCCCGGGGAGCTGTTTTTT; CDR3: CAIEAGPGELFF
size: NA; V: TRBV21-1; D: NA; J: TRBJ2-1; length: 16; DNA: TGTGCCAGCAGCAAAGAGGCCAGGGGGCCGTACTATGAGCAGTTCTTC; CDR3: CASSKEARGPYYEQFF
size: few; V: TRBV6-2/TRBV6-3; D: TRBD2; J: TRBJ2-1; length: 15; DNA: TGTGCCAGCAGTTACTCTTCTAGCGGGGGCAATGAGCAGTTCTTC; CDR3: CASSYSSSGGNEQFF
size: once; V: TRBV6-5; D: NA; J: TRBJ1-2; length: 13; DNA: TGTGCCAGCAGTCCGGGGCCTATAAGTGGCTACACCTTC; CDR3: CASSPGPISGYTF
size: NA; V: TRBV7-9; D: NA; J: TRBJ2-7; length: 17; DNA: TGTGCCAGCAGCGCGGGGGCGGGCCAACCTCGCCCCTACGAGCAGTACTTC; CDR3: CASSAGAGQPRPYEQYF